A selection of T cell receptor beta chains follows, all from one sample in a study of cytomegalovirus exposure and HLA in healthy donors. Measured with immunoSEQ multiplex PCR; TCRdb has only the in-frame clones, and not every one. The table has some 130,000 clones, 73% seen once; the top ten hold about 1.2%. The material sequenced was PBMCs. The receptors here all came from a woman in her thirties or forties in good health and CMV-seronegative. Both conserved end residues are part of each CDR3. Each record gives: J gene, D gene, V gene, clone size, CDR3 protein, CDR3 DNA. The D gene is left open where the match is weak. Clone size appears in some rows only: once, few, many, or a class for an expanded clone.

J: TRBJ2-7; D: TRBD1; V: TRBV5-4; size: NA; CDR3: CASSTGQGAYEQYF; DNA: TGTGCCAGCAGCACGGGACAGGGTGCTTACGAGCAGTACTTC
J: TRBJ2-6; D: NA; V: TRBV18; size: NA; CDR3: CASSPSRSGANVLTF; DNA: TGTGCCAGCTCACCTAGCCGCTCTGGGGCCAACGTCCTGACTTTC
J: TRBJ1-1; D: NA; V: TRBV10-3; size: NA; CDR3: CAISDQWPGTRTEAFF; DNA: TGTGCCATCAGTGACCAGTGGCCGGGTACGAGAACTGAAGCTTTCTTT
J: TRBJ1-4; D: TRBD1; V: TRBV19; size: NA; CDR3: CASMYRGSTNEKLFF; DNA: TGTGCCAGTATGTACAGGGGGTCTACTAATGAAAAACTGTTTTTT
J: TRBJ1-2; D: TRBD1; V: TRBV2; size: few; CDR3: CASSETGGDGYTF; DNA: TGTGCCAGCAGTGAGACAGGGGGCGATGGCTACACCTTC
J: TRBJ1-1; D: NA; V: TRBV5-1; size: NA; CDR3: CASRGRMGTEAFF; DNA: TGCGCCAGCAGGGGGCGGATGGGCACTGAAGCTTTCTTT
J: TRBJ1-2; D: NA; V: TRBV2; size: few; CDR3: CASARGINYGYTF; DNA: TGTGCCAGCGCCCGAGGGATAAACTATGGCTACACCTTC
J: TRBJ2-1; D: NA; V: TRBV5-1; size: NA; CDR3: CASSPNFRTARYNEQFF; DNA: TGCGCCAGCAGCCCAAACTTCCGGACAGCGCGGTACAATGAGCAGTTCTTC
J: TRBJ2-3; D: NA; V: TRBV19; size: few; CDR3: CASSIVGATDTQYF; DNA: TGTGCCAGTAGTATTGTAGGAGCAACAGATACGCAGTATTTT
J: TRBJ2-3; D: TRBD2; V: TRBV15; size: NA; CDR3: CATSRESGGGDTQYF; DNA: TGTGCCACCAGCAGAGAGAGCGGGGGCGGAGATACGCAGTATTTT
J: TRBJ2-7; D: TRBD1; V: TRBV2; size: NA; CDR3: CASSEGQGFYEQYF; DNA: TGTGCCAGCAGTGAAGGACAGGGATTCTACGAGCAGTACTTC
J: TRBJ2-2; D: TRBD1; V: TRBV9; size: NA; CDR3: CASSVTGTTGELFF; DNA: TGTGCCAGCAGCGTGACAGGGACCACCGGGGAGCTGTTTTTT
J: TRBJ2-3; D: TRBD2; V: TRBV2; size: NA; CDR3: CASSDETGGTRDTQYF; DNA: TGTGCCAGCAGTGACGAGACGGGGGGGACGCGAGATACGCAGTATTTT
J: TRBJ1-1; D: NA; V: TRBV2; size: NA; CDR3: CASSLQGFENTEAFF; DNA: TGTGCCAGCAGTCTACAGGGTTTCGAGAACACTGAAGCTTTCTTT
J: TRBJ2-5; D: TRBD2; V: TRBV10-3; size: NA; CDR3: CAISKGLAGAETQYF; DNA: TGTGCCATCAGCAAAGGACTAGCTGGTGCAGAGACCCAGTACTTC
J: TRBJ2-1; D: NA; V: TRBV7-7; size: NA; CDR3: CASSLGPGLNNEQFF; DNA: TGTGCTAGCAGCTTAGGACCGGGACTGAACAATGAGCAGTTCTTC
J: TRBJ1-2; D: TRBD1; V: TRBV5-4; size: NA; CDR3: CASSNRMWTGYYGYTF; DNA: TGTGCCAGCAGCAACAGGATGTGGACAGGGTACTATGGCTACACCTTC
J: TRBJ2-3; D: NA; V: TRBV6-5; size: NA; CDR3: CASRRGTDTQYF; DNA: TGTGCCAGCAGGAGAGGCACAGATACGCAGTATTTT
J: TRBJ1-1; D: TRBD1; V: TRBV25-1; size: NA; CDR3: CASSEFFTGGTNTEAFF; DNA: TGTGCCAGCAGTGAATTCTTCACAGGGGGCACGAACACTGAAGCTTTCTTT
J: TRBJ1-1; D: TRBD1; V: TRBV27; size: NA; CDR3: CASSRRGRTEAFF; DNA: TGTGCCAGCAGCCGCAGGGGGCGAACTGAAGCTTTCTTT
J: TRBJ1-6; D: TRBD1; V: TRBV6-1; size: NA; CDR3: CASSGSGGRSYNSPLHF; DNA: TGTGCCAGCAGTGGATCAGGGGGCCGGTCCTATAATTCACCCCTCCACTTT
J: TRBJ1-4; D: NA; V: TRBV7-9; size: NA; CDR3: CSSSRGGGGRGEKLFF; DNA: TGTTCCAGCAGCCGAGGGGGAGGGGGACGCGGTGAAAAACTGTTTTTT